Listed below are T cell receptor beta chains from one sample, sequenced in a study of CD8 T cells in ankylosing spondylitis. Via MiXCR, TCRdb re-called the 5' RACE reads, giving one row per CDR3 protein. In the table there are roughly 130,000 distinct CDR3 sequences, more than 7% of which are singletons. The specimen was synovial fluid, either unsorted or a sorted T cell fraction (not recorded which). These receptors were collected from a male donor with ankylosing spondylitis. Both conserved end residues are part of each CDR3. D genes are given only for firm matches. Some rows mark clone size as missing; the rest say once, few, many or name a class of expanded clone.

v_gene	d_gene	abundance	j_gene	CDR3nt	CDR3aa
TRBV20-1	TRBD1	.	TRBJ2-1	TGCAGTGCTAACGATGACAGGGGGGATGAGCAGTTCTTC	CSANDDRGDEQFF
TRBV7-7	TRBD1	many	TRBJ2-5	TGTGCTAGCAGCTTAGTAGCAGGGGGCTCGGAGACCCAGTACTTC	CASSLVAGGSETQYF
TRBV12-3/TRBV12-4	.	many	TRBJ1-3	TGTGCCAGCAGTCCGTGGGGATCCGGAAACACCATATATTTT	CASSPWGSGNTIYF
TRBV5-1	.	many	TRBJ1-4	TGCGCCAGCACTGTTGGAAATCAAAATGAAAAACTGTTTTTT	CASTVGNQNEKLFF
TRBV6-2/TRBV6-3	.	many	TRBJ1-1	TGTGCCAGCAGTTTGGACGGCTACACTGAAGCTTTCTTT	CASSLDGYTEAFF
TRBV7-2	.	.	TRBJ2-7	TGTGCCAGCAGCTTCGCGGTTCGTAGGCCCCGGGGCGAGCAGTACTTC	CASSFAVRRPRGEQYF
TRBV28	TRBD1	many	TRBJ1-5	TGTGCCAGCAGATGGACAGGCCTTTCGCCCCAGCATTTT	CASRWTGLSPQHF
TRBV29-1	.	.	TRBJ1-1	TGCAGCGCTGGGGGACGGACCCAAGCTTTCTTT	CSAGGRTQAFF
TRBV3-1	.	.	TRBJ2-7	TGTGCCAGCAGCCAGCCATCCACGACCTACGAGCAGTACTTC	CASSQPSTTYEQYF
TRBV24-1	TRBD1	many	TRBJ2-7	TGTGCCACCAGTGATGCGACCGGGACAGGGCGTATCTACGAGCAGTACTTC	CATSDATGTGRIYEQYF
TRBV9	TRBD1	few	TRBJ2-1	TGTGCCAGCAGCCCTCGGGACAGGAGCTACAATGAGCAGTTCTTC	CASSPRDRSYNEQFF
TRBV10-3	TRBD1	many	TRBJ2-2	TGTGCCATCAGTGACCGGGACAGGGGCTCCGCCGGGGAGCTGTTTTTT	CAISDRDRGSAGELFF
TRBV7-9	.	many	TRBJ1-2	TGTGCCAGCAGCCCCCGAGGTGGAGGCTACACCTTC	CASSPRGGGYTF
TRBV20-1	.	.	TRBJ1-1	TGCAGTGCTGTGGGACATCCTTCGAACACTGAAGCTTTCTTT	CSAVGHPSNTEAFF
TRBV3-1	TRBD1	.	TRBJ1-1	TGTGCCAGCACAGACAGGGAGAACACTGAAGCTTTCTTT	CASTDRENTEAFF
TRBV28	.	.	TRBJ2-7	TGTGCCAGCAGCCCCCTAGGTAGCAGATCCTACGAGCAGTACTTC	CASSPLGSRSYEQYF
TRBV5-1	TRBD2	.	TRBJ2-1	TGCGCCAGCAGCTCCTTGGGCCTAGCGGGAGGAAATGAGCAGTTCTTC	CASSSLGLAGGNEQFF
TRBV6-2/TRBV6-3	.	.	TRBJ2-5	TGTGCCAGCAATTGGTGGAGGTCGGAGACCCAGTACTTC	CASNWWRSETQYF
TRBV2	.	few	TRBJ1-2	TGTGCCAGCAGTGGGTTACAGGCGCCTGGCTACACCTTC	CASSGLQAPGYTF
TRBV20-1	.	.	TRBJ2-5	TGCAGTGCTAGAGCAAGCAGGATCGGGGAGACCCAGTACTTC	CSARASRIGETQYF
TRBV12-3/TRBV12-4	.	.	TRBJ2-1	TGTGCCAGCAGGGCAGGGAACTACGATGAGCAGTTCTTC	CASRAGNYDEQFF
TRBV5-1	.	many	TRBJ2-3	TGCGCCAGCAGCGGGGGCCCGACTGAAGATACGCAGTATTTT	CASSGGPTEDTQYF
TRBV7-9	.	.	TRBJ2-7	TGTGCCAGCAGCTACGACGCGGGAAGGCAGTACTTC	CASSYDAGRQYF
TRBV7-2	.	.	TRBJ2-1	TGTGCCAGCAGCTACACCGGGACTGTGAAGCAGTTCTTC	CASSYTGTVKQFF
TRBV12-3/TRBV12-4	.	many	TRBJ2-3	TGTGCCAGCAGCACAAAACGGGGGAGCACAGATACGCAGTATTTT	CASSTKRGSTDTQYF
TRBV9	TRBD2	many	TRBJ2-1	TGTGCCAGCAGCGAGAGAGGCGGGAGGGACGGGGATGAGCAGTTCTTC	CASSERGGRDGDEQFF
TRBV6-4	.	.	TRBJ1-1	TGTGCCAGCAGTTGGCAGGGTGGCACTGAAGCTTTCTTT	CASSWQGGTEAFF
TRBV20-1	.	many	TRBJ1-1	TGCAGTGCTAGAGAGGGGGCCAGGAAAGCTTTCTTT	CSAREGARKAFF
TRBV27	.	many	TRBJ2-3	TGTGCCAGCAGTTTAAGAGGAGATACGCAGTATTTT	CASSLRGDTQYF
TRBV5-1	.	few	TRBJ1-1	TGCGCCAGCAGCTTAGAGACAGGTCACACTGAAGCTTTCTTT	CASSLETGHTEAFF
TRBV18	TRBD2	.	TRBJ2-1	TGTGCCAGCTCACCACCTGAACTAGCGGGAGAGGGCGAGCAGTTCTTC	CASSPPELAGEGEQFF
TRBV4-2	.	many	TRBJ2-2	TGTGCCAGCAGCCAAAACGCCGCGAACACCGGGGAGCTGTTTTTT	CASSQNAANTGELFF
TRBV7-9	.	many	TRBJ1-3	TGTGCCAGCAGCTTAGGGCGTTCTGGAAACACCATATATTTT	CASSLGRSGNTIYF
TRBV7-6	.	many	TRBJ1-5	TGTGCCAGCAGCTTAACGGTGAATCAGCCCCAGCATTTT	CASSLTVNQPQHF
TRBV5-1	TRBD1	many	TRBJ1-4	TGCGCCAGCAGCAACCTACAGGGGGAACGGGAAAAACTGTTTTTT	CASSNLQGEREKLFF
TRBV4-3	.	few	TRBJ1-6	TGCGCCAGCAGCCAAGGTCCACAGGGTACTTCACCCCTCCACTTT	CASSQGPQGTSPLHF
TRBV20-1	.	many	TRBJ1-1	TGCAGTGCTAGAGATCTCCCAGGTGGGTTGAACACTGAAGCTTTCTTT	CSARDLPGGLNTEAFF
TRBV27	.	many	TRBJ2-7	TGTGCCAGCAGTTTATCCGGGGGCGGGGTAGGTTCCTACGAGCAGTACTTC	CASSLSGGGVGSYEQYF
TRBV7-2	.	many	TRBJ1-2	TGTGCCAGCAGCGCCCAATTCCAGGGGTCTGGCTACACCTTC	CASSAQFQGSGYTF
TRBV20-1	.	.	TRBJ2-5	TGCAGTGCTTCCCCGGGGTCAGAGACCCAGTACTTC	CSASPGSETQYF